These 32 T cell receptor beta chains were all obtained from the same sample, sequenced in a study of CD8 T cells in Susac syndrome. With random hexamers, reverse transcription was performed on about 0.5 to 1 ug of RNA. TCRdb called the immunoSEQ multiplex PCR reads again in MiXCR, with one record for every CDR3 protein. The sample yields 100,000 to 150,000 distinct CDR3 sequences, more than 80% seen once. Specimen: CD8+ T cells from PBMCs. The receptors were sampled from a human donor with multiple sclerosis.

This chain connects TRBV24-1 to TRBJ1-2, with TRBD1 matching 11 bases. V dropped 4 bases and J dropped 6; count of bases not matched to a gene: 6. CDR3 size: 15 residues. Germline V CDR1 and CDR2: KGHDR, SFDVKD. DNA of the CDR3: TGTGCCACCAGTGACCAGGACAGGGGGCTGGATGGCTACACCTTC. Amino acids: CATSDQDRGLDGYTF.

The chain has TRBV6-1 and TRBJ2-3; D perhaps matches TRBD1 (6 bases). Trimming left V 8 bases short and J 4 bases short, with 16 bases between. Looked up from germline, CDR1 is MNHNS and CDR2 is SASEGT. This CDR3 contains 14 residues. The CDR3 sequence is CASDSGASADTQYF. DNA of the CDR3: TGTGCCAGCGATTCAGGGGCATCCGCAGATACGCAGTATTTT.

The genes are TRBV11-3 and TRBJ2-5; D gene uncertain. This CDR3 has 14 amino acids. With 1 base removed from V and 0 bases from J, the gap between germline ends came to 6 bases. CDR1 is SGHNT and CDR2 is YENEEA in the germline V gene. The chain's CDR3 is CASSLAENQETQYF. DNA of the CDR3: TGTGCCAGCAGCTTAGCGGAAAACCAAGAGACCCAGTACTTC.

The chain is built from TRBV12-3 or TRBV12-4 and TRBJ2-1; 14 bases match TRBD2. Trimming took 3 bases from V and 8 from J; bases not matched to a gene: 3. The CDR3 has 15 amino acids. The CDR3 DNA follows: TGTGCCAGCAGTTTTCGACTAGCGGGGGGGCATGAGCAGTTCTTC. Protein product: CASSFRLAGGHEQFF.

The genes are TRBV15 and TRBJ1-5; 7 bases are shared with TRBD1. The CDR3 is 17 amino acids. CDR1 and CDR2 (germline): LNHNV, YYDKDF (reference sequence). J lost 0 bases, V lost 3 bases, and 8 bases had no gene match. CDR3: CATSRTGTAYSNQPQHF. The CDR3, as DNA: TGTGCCACCAGCAGGACCGGGACAGCGTATAGCAATCAGCCCCAGCATTTT.

The chain joins TRBV12-3 or TRBV12-4 to TRBJ2-1, with D maybe TRBD2 (6 bases). V lost 3 bases and J 6 bases, leaving 15 bases between the germline ends. There are 15 residues in the CDR3. For the CDR3, the DNA is TGTGCCAGCAGTTTGGGTGCGGGGTTCTTCAATGAGCAGTTCTTC. Translating gives CASSLGAGFFNEQFF.

V and J are TRBV9 and TRBJ2-5, with 7 bases aligning to TRBD2. The junction had 3 bases not matched to a gene; V was cut back by 0 bases and J by 4 bases. The length of the CDR3 is 14 residues. Germline assignment: CDR1 SGDLS and CDR2 YYNGEE. The CDR3 protein is CASSVGGSGETQYF. Written as DNA, the CDR3 is TGTGCCAGCAGCGTAGGCGGGAGCGGAGAGACCCAGTACTTC.

The V gene is TRBV3-1, the J gene TRBJ2-1; tentatively, D is TRBD1 (6 bases). CDR1 is LGHDT, CDR2 YNNKEL, per germline (reference sequence). The CDR3 extends over 15 amino acids. V was trimmed by 0 bases and J by 5 bases, leaving 11 bases between them. The CDR3: CASSQDPGTNNEQFF. The CDR3 bases are TGTGCCAGCAGCCAAGATCCCGGGACAAACAATGAGCAGTTCTTC.

The V call is TRBV12-3 or TRBV12-4, the J call TRBJ1-1; D gene unclear. V lost 3 bases to trimming and J lost 1 base, with 9 bases between them. This CDR3 is built from 14 residues. The CDR3 DNA sequence: TGTGCCAGCAGTTTCGGGGTGAAGAACACTGAAGCTTTCTTT. This sequence encodes CASSFGVKNTEAFF.

V usage is TRBV24-1 and J usage is TRBJ2-2; a weak D match, TRBD1 (6 bases). The CDR3 has 17 amino acids. The V gene lost 4 bases and the J gene lost 0 bases, with 14 bases spanning the gap. CDR1 and CDR2 from the germline V gene are KGHDR and SFDVKD. CDR3 coding DNA: TGTGCCACCAGTGAGGACCTACAGGGCTCGAACACCGGGGAGCTGTTTTTT. Translating gives CATSEDLQGSNTGELFF.

This rearrangement joins TRBV16 to TRBJ1-5, with D uncertain. The CDR3 consists of 11 residues. The germline V and J ends were trimmed by 4 bases and 7 bases, with 5 bases remaining between them. CDR1 is KGHSY and CDR2 is FQNENV in the germline V gene. CDR3 protein: CASSPGQPQHF. CDR3 bases: TGTGCCAGCAGCCCGGGGCAGCCCCAGCATTTT.

The chain couples TRBV7-9 to TRBJ2-1, with TRBD2 matching 11 bases. Per germline, CDR1 SEHNR and CDR2 FQNEAQ (reference sequence). J gave up 10 bases and V 5 bases, and 13 bases lay outside the gene matches. The CDR3 consists of 16 residues. CDR3 in amino acids: CASSPRGGSGREEQFF. For the CDR3, the DNA is TGTGCCAGCAGCCCCCGGGGGGGTAGCGGGAGGGAAGAGCAGTTCTTC.

The V call is TRBV27, the J call TRBJ1-1, with D possibly being TRBD1 (5 bases). The germline CDR1 and CDR2 sequences are MNHEY and SMNVEV (reference sequence). Trimming stripped 7 bases from V and 3 bases from J, with 27 bases between. The CDR3 extends over 18 amino acids. CDR3: CASTPLGAGPSGYTEAFF. The CDR3 region has the DNA TGTGCCAGCACCCCCTTGGGAGCGGGACCCAGCGGGTACACTGAAGCTTTCTTT.

The rearrangement joins TRBV7-9 to TRBJ2-2, with TRBD1 matching 8 bases. Germline loops: CDR1 SEHNR, CDR2 FQNEAQ (reference sequence). With V trimmed by 4 bases and J by 13 bases, 8 bases remained unmatched. This CDR3 is 13 amino acids long. The CDR3 sequence: CASSSNRDRRLFF. CDR3 nucleotides: TGTGCCAGCAGCTCCAACCGGGACAGGAGGCTGTTTTTT.

V and J are TRBV28 and TRBJ2-5; D is unclear. The germline V gene has CDR1 MDHEN and CDR2 SYDVKM. This CDR3 has 11 amino acids. V was pared by 8 bases and J by 2 bases, with 6 bases between. This chain's CDR3 is CASQLQETQYF. The CDR3 DNA reads TGTGCCAGCCAACTACAAGAGACCCAGTACTTC.

For the CDR3, the DNA is TGTGCCACCAGTGATAGTGTAGGTGGGAGAGCTTTCTTT. As protein: CATSDSVGGRAFF. The rearrangement links TRBV24-1 to TRBJ1-1; D not resolved. V lost 3 bases, J lost 10 bases, and 14 bases lay in between. This CDR3 has 13 amino acids. Germline values: CDR1 KGHDR, CDR2 SFDVKD.

The CDR3 reads CATSDSPSGETQYF. The CDR3 bases are TGTGCCACCAGTGATTCTCCCTCCGGGGAGACCCAGTACTTC. The gene calls are TRBV24-1 and TRBJ2-5; D unresolved. The CDR3 runs to 14 residues. V lost 2 bases to trimming and J lost 5 bases, with 11 bases between them. The germline gives CDR1 KGHDR, CDR2 SFDVKD.

The V and J genes are TRBV6-5 and TRBJ2-7, with D perhaps given as TRBD1 or TRBD2 (5 bases each). The CDR3 runs to 13 residues. Trimming removed 2 bases from V and 3 bases from J, with 8 bases in between. The germline CDR1 and CDR2 sequences are MNHEY and SVGAGI. The CDR3 DNA is TGTGCCAGCAGTTACAGGGACGACTACGAGCAGTACTTC. Its protein product is CASSYRDDYEQYF.

V and J are TRBV24-1 and TRBJ2-1; a weak D match, TRBD1 (6 bases). The CDR3 totals 14 residues. Trimming stripped 0 bases from V and 6 bases from J, with 8 bases between. Germline V gene data show CDR1 as KGHDR and CDR2 as SFDVKD. The CDR3 spells CATSDLGQINEQFF. The CDR3 nucleotides are TGTGCCACCAGTGATTTGGGACAGATCAATGAGCAGTTCTTC.

The rearrangement links TRBV7-8 to TRBJ2-7, with 9 positions matching TRBD1. The CDR3 totals 15 residues. V was clipped by 3 bases and J by 3 bases; unmatched bases: 6. Germline V gene data show CDR1 as SGHVS and CDR2 as FQNEAQ. The CDR3 reads CASSLGQGPYYEQYF. CDR3 sequence (DNA): TGTGCCAGCAGCTTGGGACAGGGTCCCTACTACGAGCAGTACTTC.

V and J are TRBV5-1 and TRBJ2-1, with D perhaps being TRBD1 or TRBD2 (5 bases each). With 5 bases removed from V and 0 bases from J, the gap between germline ends came to 15 bases. The CDR3 is 16 amino acids. The germline CDR1 and CDR2 sequences are SGHRS and YFSETQ. In DNA form, the CDR3 reads TGCGCCAGCAGTACGGGACCCCCAAGCTCCTACAATGAGCAGTTCTTC. It encodes CASSTGPPSSYNEQFF.

V gene TRBV5-1 combines with J gene TRBJ2-5, with D maybe TRBD1 (5 bases). This CDR3 region has 12 residues. The V end lost 7 bases, the J end lost 4 bases, and 11 bases lay between the germline ends. Germline V lookup: CDR1 SGHRS, CDR2 YFSETQ. The CDR3 DNA reads as TGCGCCAGCGCCTCCAGGGTAGAGACCCAGTACTTC. Protein sequence: CASASRVETQYF. Using reference TRBV5-1 and TRBJ2-5 for the parts outside the CDR3, the full variable domain is KAGVTQTPRYLIKTRGQQVTLSCSPISGHRSVSWYQQTPGQGLQFLFEYFSETQRNKGNFPGRFSGRQFSNSRSEMNVSTLELGDSALYLCASASRVETQYFGPGTRLLVL.

The chain carries TRBV29-1 and TRBJ2-5, with 8 bases lining up with TRBD2. CDR3 size: 14 residues. Per the germline V gene, CDR1 is SQVTM and CDR2 is ANQGSEA. V shed 6 bases and J 4 bases; nucleotides not matched to a gene: 10. In DNA form, the CDR3 reads TGCAGCGTGGGGACTAGAGGACTTCGAGAGACCCAGTACTTC. This encodes CSVGTRGLRETQYF.

The chain links TRBV13 to TRBJ2-1; TRBD2 matches at 9 bases. Looked up from germline, CDR1 is PRHDT and CDR2 is FYEKMQ (reference sequence). The CDR3 covers 19 residues. Trimming took 5 bases from V and 0 from J; bases not matched to a gene: 14. CDR3 sequence reads: CASSPPGGGRASSYNEQFF. In nucleotides, the CDR3 is TGTGCCAGCAGCCCTCCGGGAGGCGGGAGGGCGAGCTCCTACAATGAGCAGTTCTTC.

V gene TRBV6-1 combines with J gene TRBJ1-5, with D possibly being TRBD1 (5 bases). CDR1 MNHNS and CDR2 SASEGT come from the germline V gene. Trimming removed 0 bases at V and 7 bases at J, with 16 bases between. This CDR3 contains 16 residues. CDR3: CASSEAPFNRQQPQHF. CDR3 DNA sequence: TGTGCCAGCAGTGAAGCCCCCTTTAACAGGCAGCAGCCCCAGCATTTT.

This clonotype was detected once. The chain links TRBV5-6 to TRBJ1-5, with TRBD1 identical over 10 bases. Germline values: CDR1 SGHDT, CDR2 YYEEEE. Losses at the gene ends were 0 bases for V and 7 bases for J; bases not matched to a gene: 4. This CDR3 is built from 15 residues. CDR3 DNA sequence: TGTGCCAGCAGCTTGGGACAGGGGGCGCGGCAGCCCCAGCATTTT. The encoded protein is CASSLGQGARQPQHF.

This clonotype was seen a single time. The chain has TRBV29-1 and TRBJ2-1; 8 nucleotides line up with TRBD1. Germline V lookup: CDR1 SQVTM, CDR2 ANQGSEA. CDR3 length: 13 amino acids. CDR3 amino acids: CSSGTGPYNEQFF. CDR3 DNA sequence: TGCAGTTCCGGGACAGGACCCTACAATGAGCAGTTCTTC.

This chain connects TRBV6-1 to TRBJ2-2, with D tentatively TRBD2 (5 bases). V lost 8 bases, J lost 6 bases, and 10 bases lay in between. The CDR3 loop spans 12 amino acids. Germline CDR1 and CDR2: MNHNS and SASEGT. CDR3 nucleotides: TGTGCCAGCCGTGGCGGGCCCGGGGAGCTGTTTTTT. Amino acids: CASRGGPGELFF.

CDR3 protein: CASSTGVEKLFF. In nucleotides, the CDR3 is TGTGCCAGTAGTACAGGGGTTGAAAAACTGTTTTTT. V and J are TRBV19 and TRBJ1-4, with a tentative D call TRBD1 (6 bases). CDR3 length: 12 residues. Germline CDR1 is LNHDA and CDR2 is SQIVND (reference sequence). Trimming removed 4 bases from V and 7 bases from J, with 7 bases in between.

This clonotype was seen just once. The chain carries TRBV2 and TRBJ1-5; D is perhaps TRBD1 (6 bases). Germline V gene data show CDR1 as SNHLY and CDR2 as FYNNEI. The CDR3 is 16 amino acids. Deletions cut 2 bases from V and 7 bases from J, with 18 bases between. In DNA form, the CDR3 reads TGTGCCAGCAGTGAACGGGTAACGGGGGGCCGGCAGCCCCAGCATTTT. Protein product: CASSERVTGGRQPQHF.

This sequence joins TRBV20-1 and TRBJ1-5; weak D call: TRBD1 (5 bases). This CDR3 contains 9 residues. Per the germline V gene, CDR1 is DFQATT and CDR2 is SNEGSKA (reference sequence). V lost 5 bases to trimming and J lost 9 bases, with 5 bases between them. DNA for the CDR3: TGCAGTGCTGGGGGGCCCCAGCATTTT. Translating it yields CSAGGPQHF.

The J gene is TRBJ2-2, the V gene TRBV5-1; D not certain. V lost 3 bases and J lost 3, with 9 bases in between. CDR1 SGHRS and CDR2 YFSETQ come from the germline V gene. The CDR3 has 14 residues. CDR3 nucleotide sequence: TGCGCCAGCAGCTCGAATTACCACACCGGGGAGCTGTTTTTT. This translates into CASSSNYHTGELFF.